The rows below give T cell receptor beta chains drawn from one sample of a study of blood T cell repertoires in COVID-19. Some clones are missing from TCRdb's copy, which holds only in-frame ones; the method was immunoSEQ multiplex PCR. The table has about 180,000 clones, about 81% seen once. Sequencing was carried out using peripheral blood. Receptor source: a woman of 80 years or more with COVID-19, enrolled during active disease. The conserved cysteine and the conserved F or W are not part of the CDR3 here. A D gene is named only where the DNA matches it firmly.

d_call j_call v_call cdr3_aa
TRBD1 TRBJ1-2 TRBV19 ASSPSGQGYGYT
TRBD1 TRBJ1-2 TRBV11-3 ASSLAPETGSYGYT
- TRBJ2-5 TRBV15 ATSRDGMGAQETQY
- TRBJ1-6 TRBV6-2/TRBV6-3 ASSPQLSGKAPLH
- TRBJ1-1 TRBV6-2/TRBV6-3 ASSYSTGFGVLNTEAF
- TRBJ2-5 TRBV7-2 ASSLFQGRETQY
- TRBJ2-2 TRBV5-6 ASSLGQLFTGELF
TRBD2 TRBJ2-3 TRBV5-1 ASKRDSTDTQY
- TRBJ2-1 TRBV27 ASRTTGLFYNEQF
TRBD2 TRBJ2-7 TRBV19 ASSIAGGPYEQY
- TRBJ2-7 TRBV4-1 ASSPREDSSYEQY
TRBD2 TRBJ2-2 TRBV28 ASRDYNTGELF
TRBD1 TRBJ1-2 TRBV10-3 AISATGSDGYT
TRBD2 TRBJ2-3 TRBV27 ASSLSSGGSPWGTDTQY
- TRBJ2-7 TRBV2 ASSEDPGTLRSYEQY
- TRBJ2-3 TRBV10-3 AISRGSPSTDTQY
- TRBJ2-1 TRBV2 ASSGRDTYNEQF
TRBD1 TRBJ1-2 TRBV29-1 SVERPGQDFYGYT
TRBD2 TRBJ2-1 TRBV24-1 ATSPAGGSYNEQF
TRBD1 TRBJ1-1 TRBV19 ASSIGQGRTEAF
- TRBJ1-2 TRBV29-1 SVEGNLYGYT
TRBD1 TRBJ1-5 TRBV15 ATSRGFRQGINQPQH
- TRBJ1-1 TRBV19 ASLAGGKGSARAF
- TRBJ1-1 TRBV5-1 ASSLEGQNTEAF
TRBD2 TRBJ2-1 TRBV10-3 AIDEGGSPNEQF